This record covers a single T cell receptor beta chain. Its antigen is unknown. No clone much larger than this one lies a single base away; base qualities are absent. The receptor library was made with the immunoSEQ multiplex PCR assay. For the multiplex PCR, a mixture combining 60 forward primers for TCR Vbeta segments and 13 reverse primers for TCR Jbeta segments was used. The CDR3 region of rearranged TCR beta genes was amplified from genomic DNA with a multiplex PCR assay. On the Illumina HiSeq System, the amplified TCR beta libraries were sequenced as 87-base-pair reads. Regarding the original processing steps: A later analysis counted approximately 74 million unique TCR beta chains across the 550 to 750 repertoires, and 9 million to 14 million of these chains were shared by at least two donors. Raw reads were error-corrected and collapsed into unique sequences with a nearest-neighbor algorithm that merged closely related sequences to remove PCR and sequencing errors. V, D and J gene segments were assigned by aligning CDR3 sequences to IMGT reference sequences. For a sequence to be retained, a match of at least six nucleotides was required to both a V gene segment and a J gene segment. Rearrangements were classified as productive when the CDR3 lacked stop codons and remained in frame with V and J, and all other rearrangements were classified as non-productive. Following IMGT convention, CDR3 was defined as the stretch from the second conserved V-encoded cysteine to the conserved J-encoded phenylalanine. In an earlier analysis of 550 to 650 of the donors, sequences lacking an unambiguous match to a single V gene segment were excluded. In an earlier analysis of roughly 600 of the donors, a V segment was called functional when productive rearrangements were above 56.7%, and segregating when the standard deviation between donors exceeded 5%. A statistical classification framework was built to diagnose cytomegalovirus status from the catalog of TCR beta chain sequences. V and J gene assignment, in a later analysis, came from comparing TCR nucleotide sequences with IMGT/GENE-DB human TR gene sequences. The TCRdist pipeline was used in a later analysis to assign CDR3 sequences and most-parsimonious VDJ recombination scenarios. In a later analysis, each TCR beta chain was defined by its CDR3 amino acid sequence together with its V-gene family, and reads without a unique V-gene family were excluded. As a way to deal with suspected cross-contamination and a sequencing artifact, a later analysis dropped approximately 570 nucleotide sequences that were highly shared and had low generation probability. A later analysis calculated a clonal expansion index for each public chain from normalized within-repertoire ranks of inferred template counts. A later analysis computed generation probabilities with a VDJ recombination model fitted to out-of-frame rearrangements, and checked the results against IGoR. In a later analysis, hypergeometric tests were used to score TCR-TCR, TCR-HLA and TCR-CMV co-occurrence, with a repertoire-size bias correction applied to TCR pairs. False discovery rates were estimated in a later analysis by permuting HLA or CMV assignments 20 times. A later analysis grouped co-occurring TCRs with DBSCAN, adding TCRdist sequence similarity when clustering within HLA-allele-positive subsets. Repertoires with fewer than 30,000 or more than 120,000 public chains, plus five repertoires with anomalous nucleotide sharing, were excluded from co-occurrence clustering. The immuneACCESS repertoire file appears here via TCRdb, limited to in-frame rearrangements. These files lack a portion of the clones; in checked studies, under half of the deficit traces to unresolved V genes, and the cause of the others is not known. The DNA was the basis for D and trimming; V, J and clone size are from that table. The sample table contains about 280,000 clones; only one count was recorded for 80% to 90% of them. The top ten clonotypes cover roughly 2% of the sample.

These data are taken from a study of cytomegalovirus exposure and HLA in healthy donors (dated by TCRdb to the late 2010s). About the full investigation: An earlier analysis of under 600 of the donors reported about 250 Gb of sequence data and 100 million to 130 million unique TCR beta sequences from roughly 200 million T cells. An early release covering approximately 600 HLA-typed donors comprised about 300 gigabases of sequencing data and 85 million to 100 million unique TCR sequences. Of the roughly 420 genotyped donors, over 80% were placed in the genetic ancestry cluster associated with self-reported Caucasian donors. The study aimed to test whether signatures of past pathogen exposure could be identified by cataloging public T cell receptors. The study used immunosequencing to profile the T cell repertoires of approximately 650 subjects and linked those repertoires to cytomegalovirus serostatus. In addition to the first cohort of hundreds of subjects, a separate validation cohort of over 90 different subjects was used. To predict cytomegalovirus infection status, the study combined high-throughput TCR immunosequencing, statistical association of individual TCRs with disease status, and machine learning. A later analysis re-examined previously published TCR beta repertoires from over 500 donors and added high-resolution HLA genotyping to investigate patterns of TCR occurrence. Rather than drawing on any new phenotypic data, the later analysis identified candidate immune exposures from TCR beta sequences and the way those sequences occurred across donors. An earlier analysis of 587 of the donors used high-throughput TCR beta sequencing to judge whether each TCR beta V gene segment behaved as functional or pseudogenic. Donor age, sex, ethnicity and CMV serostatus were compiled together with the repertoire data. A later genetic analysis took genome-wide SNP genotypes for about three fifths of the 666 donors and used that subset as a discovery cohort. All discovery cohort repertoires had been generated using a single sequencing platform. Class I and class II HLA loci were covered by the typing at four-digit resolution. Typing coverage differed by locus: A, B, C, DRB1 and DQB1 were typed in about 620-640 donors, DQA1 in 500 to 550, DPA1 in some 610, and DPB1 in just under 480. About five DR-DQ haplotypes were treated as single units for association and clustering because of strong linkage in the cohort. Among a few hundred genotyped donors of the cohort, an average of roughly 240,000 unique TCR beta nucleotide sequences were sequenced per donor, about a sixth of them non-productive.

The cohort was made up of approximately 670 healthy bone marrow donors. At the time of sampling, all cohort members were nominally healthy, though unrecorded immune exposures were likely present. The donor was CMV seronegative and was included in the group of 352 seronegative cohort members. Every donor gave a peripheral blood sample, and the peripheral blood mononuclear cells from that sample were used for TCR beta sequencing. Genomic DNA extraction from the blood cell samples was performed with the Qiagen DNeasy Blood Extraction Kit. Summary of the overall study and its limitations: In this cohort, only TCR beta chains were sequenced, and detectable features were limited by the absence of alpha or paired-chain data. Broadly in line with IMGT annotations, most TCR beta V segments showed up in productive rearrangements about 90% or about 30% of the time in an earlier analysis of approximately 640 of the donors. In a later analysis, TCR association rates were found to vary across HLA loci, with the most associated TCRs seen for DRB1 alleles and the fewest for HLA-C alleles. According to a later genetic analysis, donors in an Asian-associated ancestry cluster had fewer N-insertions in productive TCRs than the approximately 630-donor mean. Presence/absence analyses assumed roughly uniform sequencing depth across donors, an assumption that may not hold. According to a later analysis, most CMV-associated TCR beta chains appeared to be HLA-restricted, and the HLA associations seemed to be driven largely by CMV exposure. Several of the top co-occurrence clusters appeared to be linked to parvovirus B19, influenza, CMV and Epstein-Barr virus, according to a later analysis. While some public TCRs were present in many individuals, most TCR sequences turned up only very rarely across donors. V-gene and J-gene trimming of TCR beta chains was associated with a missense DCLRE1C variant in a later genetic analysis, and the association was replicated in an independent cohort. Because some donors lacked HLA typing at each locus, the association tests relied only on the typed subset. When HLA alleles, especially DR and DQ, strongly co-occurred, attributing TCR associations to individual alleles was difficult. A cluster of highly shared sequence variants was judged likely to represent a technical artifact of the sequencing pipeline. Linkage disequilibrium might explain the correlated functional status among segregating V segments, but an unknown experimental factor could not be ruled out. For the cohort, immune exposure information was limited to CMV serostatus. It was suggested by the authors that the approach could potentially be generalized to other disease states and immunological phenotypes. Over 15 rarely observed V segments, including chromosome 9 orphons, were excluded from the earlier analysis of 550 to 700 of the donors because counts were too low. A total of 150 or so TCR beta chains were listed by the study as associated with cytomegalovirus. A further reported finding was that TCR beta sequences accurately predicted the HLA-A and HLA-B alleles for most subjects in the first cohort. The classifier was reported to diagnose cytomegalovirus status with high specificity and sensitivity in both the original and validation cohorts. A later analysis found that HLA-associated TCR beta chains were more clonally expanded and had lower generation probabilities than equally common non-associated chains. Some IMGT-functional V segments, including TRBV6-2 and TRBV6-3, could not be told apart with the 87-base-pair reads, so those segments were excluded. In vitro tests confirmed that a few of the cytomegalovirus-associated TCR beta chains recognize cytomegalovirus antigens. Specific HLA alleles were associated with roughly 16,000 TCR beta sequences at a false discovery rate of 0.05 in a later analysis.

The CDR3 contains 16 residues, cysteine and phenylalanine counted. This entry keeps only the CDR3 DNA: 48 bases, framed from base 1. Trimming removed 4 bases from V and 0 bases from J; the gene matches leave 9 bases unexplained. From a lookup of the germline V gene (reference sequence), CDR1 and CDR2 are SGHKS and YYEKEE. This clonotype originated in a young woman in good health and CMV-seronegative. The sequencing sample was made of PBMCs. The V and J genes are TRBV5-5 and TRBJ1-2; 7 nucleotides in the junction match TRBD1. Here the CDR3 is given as CASSLSPTGTNYGYTF. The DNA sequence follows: TGTGCCAGCAGCCTTTCACCGACAGGGACTAACTATGGCTACACCTTC. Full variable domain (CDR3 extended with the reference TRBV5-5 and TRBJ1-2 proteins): DAGVTQSPTHLIKTRGQQVTLRCSPISGHKSVSWYQQVLGQGPQFIFQYYEKEERGRGNFPDRFSARQFPNYSSELNVNALLLGDSALYLCASSLSPTGTNYGYTFGSGTRLTVV.